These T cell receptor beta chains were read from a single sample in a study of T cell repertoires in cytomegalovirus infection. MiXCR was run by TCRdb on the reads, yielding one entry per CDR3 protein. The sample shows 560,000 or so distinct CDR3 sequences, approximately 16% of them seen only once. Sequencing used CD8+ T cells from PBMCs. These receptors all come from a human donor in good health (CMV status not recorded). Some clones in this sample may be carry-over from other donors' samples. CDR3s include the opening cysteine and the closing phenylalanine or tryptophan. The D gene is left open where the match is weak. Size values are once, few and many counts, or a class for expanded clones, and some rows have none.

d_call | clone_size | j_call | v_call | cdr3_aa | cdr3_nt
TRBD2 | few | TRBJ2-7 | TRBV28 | CASSFGPLSGREHEQYF | TGTGCCAGCAGTTTCGGGCCTCTTAGCGGGAGAGAGCACGAGCAGTACTTC
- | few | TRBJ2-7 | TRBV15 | CATSRDGISGLAYEQYF | TGTGCCACCAGCAGAGATGGCATTAGCGGACTGGCCTACGAGCAGTACTTC
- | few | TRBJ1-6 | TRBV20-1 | CSARGPPGVRVWDSPLHF | TGCAGTGCTAGAGGGCCCCCGGGCGTGAGGGTATGGGATTCACCCCTCCACTTT
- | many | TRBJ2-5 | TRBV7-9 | CASSTQTGRETQYF | TGTGCCAGCAGCACTCAGACAGGGAGGGAGACCCAGTACTTC
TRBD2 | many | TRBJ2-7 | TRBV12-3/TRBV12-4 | CASTKSGLADYEQYF | TGTGCCAGCACCAAATCAGGGCTAGCGGACTACGAGCAGTACTTC
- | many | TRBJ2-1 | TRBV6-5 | CASSYSNAEVDNEQFF | TGTGCCAGCAGTTACTCGAACGCAGAGGTAGACAATGAGCAGTTCTTC
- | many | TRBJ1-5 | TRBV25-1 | CASSEVWSNQPQHF | TGTGCCAGCAGTGAAGTATGGAGCAATCAGCCCCAGCATTTT
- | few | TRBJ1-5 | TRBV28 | CASTRDMFSNQPQHF | TGTGCCAGCACCCGGGACATGTTCAGCAATCAGCCCCAGCATTTT
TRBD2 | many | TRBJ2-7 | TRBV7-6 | CASSPEVAGESSYEQYF | TGTGCCAGCAGCCCGGAGGTAGCGGGAGAGAGCTCCTACGAGCAGTACTTC
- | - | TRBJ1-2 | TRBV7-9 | CATRRGADGYTF | TGTGCCACCAGGAGGGGGGCAGACGGCTACACCTTC
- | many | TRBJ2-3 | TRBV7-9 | CASSLAFTSTDTQYF | TGTGCCAGCAGCTTAGCTTTCACTAGCACAGATACGCAGTATTTT
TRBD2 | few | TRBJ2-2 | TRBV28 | CASSSHPRGITGELFF | TGTGCCAGCAGTTCCCACCCGCGGGGGATTACCGGGGAGCTGTTTTTT
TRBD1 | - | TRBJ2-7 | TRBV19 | CASSYRGSHYEQYF | TGTGCCAGTAGCTACAGGGGCTCCCATTACGAGCAGTACTTC
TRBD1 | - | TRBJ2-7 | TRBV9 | CASSGGGGQESYEQYF | TGTGCCAGCAGCGGCGGTGGGGGACAGGAGTCCTACGAGCAGTACTTC
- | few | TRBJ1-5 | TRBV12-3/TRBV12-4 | CASSRRATKSPQHF | TGTGCCAGCAGTCGACGAGCTACAAAATCGCCCCAGCATTTT
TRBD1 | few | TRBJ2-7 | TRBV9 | CASSGPDREVYEQYF | TGTGCCAGCAGCGGCCCGGACAGGGAGGTCTACGAGCAGTACTTC
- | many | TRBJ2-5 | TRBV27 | CASSPLTYQETQYF | TGTGCCAGCAGTCCGTTGACATACCAAGAGACCCAGTACTTC
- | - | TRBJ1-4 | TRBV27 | CASSFGVNEKLFF | TGTGCCAGCAGTTTTGGGGTTAATGAAAAACTGTTTTTT
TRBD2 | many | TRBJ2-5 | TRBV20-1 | CSARDYSGTNQETQYF | TGCAGTGCTAGAGATTATAGCGGGACAAACCAAGAGACCCAGTACTTC
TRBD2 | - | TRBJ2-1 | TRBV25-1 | CASCWEGYNEQFF | TGTGCCAGCTGCTGGGAGGGGTACAATGAGCAGTTCTTC
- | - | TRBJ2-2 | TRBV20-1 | CSVKDSYGELFF | TGCAGTGTCAAAGATAGCTACGGGGAGCTGTTTTTT
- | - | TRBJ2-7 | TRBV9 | CASSPEGGGQYHSYEQYF | TGTGCCAGCAGCCCCGAGGGAGGTGGACAGTACCACTCCTACGAGCAGTACTTC
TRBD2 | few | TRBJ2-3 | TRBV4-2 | CASSQFPSGGSTDTQYF | TGTGCCAGCAGCCAATTCCCTAGCGGGGGTAGCACAGATACGCAGTATTTT
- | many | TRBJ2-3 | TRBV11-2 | CASSLGRDRHTQYF | TGTGCCAGCAGCTTAGGGAGGGATCGACATACGCAGTATTTT
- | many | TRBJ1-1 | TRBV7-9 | CASSEVPNTEAFF | TGTGCCAGCAGCGAGGTGCCGAACACTGAAGCTTTCTTT
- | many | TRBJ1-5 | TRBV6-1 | CASTAAVSLSQPQHF | TGTGCCAGCACGGCGGCAGTTTCGCTTAGTCAGCCCCAGCATTTT
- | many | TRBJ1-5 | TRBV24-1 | CATADSINQPQHF | TGTGCCACCGCTGACAGTATAAATCAGCCCCAGCATTTT
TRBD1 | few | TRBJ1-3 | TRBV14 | CASSPATGGLGNTIYF | TGTGCCAGCAGCCCCGCCACAGGGGGCCTTGGAAACACCATATATTTT
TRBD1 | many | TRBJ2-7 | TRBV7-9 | CASSLAGTGRAYEQYF | TGTGCCAGCAGCTTAGCGGGGACAGGGAGAGCCTACGAGCAGTACTTC
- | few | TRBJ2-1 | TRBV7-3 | CASSRDIGHEQFF | TGTGCCAGCAGCCGGGACATAGGCCATGAGCAGTTCTTC
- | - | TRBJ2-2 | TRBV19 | CASSQGAGQNTGELFF | TGTGCCAGTAGTCAAGGGGCGGGCCAGAACACCGGGGAGCTGTTTTTT
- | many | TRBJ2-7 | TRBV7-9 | CASSLVTGSSYEQYF | TGTGCCAGCAGCTTAGTGACAGGCAGCTCCTACGAGCAGTACTTC
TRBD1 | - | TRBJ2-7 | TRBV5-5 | CASSPKTSSDRSPYEQYF | TGTGCCAGCAGCCCCAAGACGTCTTCGGACAGGTCCCCCTACGAGCAGTACTTC
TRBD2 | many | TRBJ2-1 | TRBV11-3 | CASSLDGLAESSSYNEQFF | TGTGCCAGCAGCTTAGATGGCCTAGCGGAGTCGAGCTCCTACAATGAGCAGTTCTTC
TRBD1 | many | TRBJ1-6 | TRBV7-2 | CASSRDRGTGSPLHF | TGTGCCAGCAGCAGAGACAGGGGGACGGGCTCACCCCTCCACTTT
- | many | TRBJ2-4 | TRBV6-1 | CASSESQGLAKNIQYF | TGTGCCAGCAGCGAAAGCCAGGGATTAGCCAAAAACATTCAGTACTTC
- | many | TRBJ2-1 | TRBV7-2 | CASTLAGGGYEQFF | -
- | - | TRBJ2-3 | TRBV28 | CASRYFSGEATDTQYF | TGTGCCAGCAGGTACTTCAGTGGGGAGGCCACAGATACGCAGTATTTT
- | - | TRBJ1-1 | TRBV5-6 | CASSLYRSEAFF | TGTGCCAGCAGCCTGTACAGGTCTGAAGCTTTCTTT
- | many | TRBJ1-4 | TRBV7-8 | CASSPSRREKLFF | TGTGCCAGCAGCCCCAGTAGACGCGAAAAACTGTTTTTT
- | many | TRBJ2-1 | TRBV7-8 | CASTGLYNEQFF | TGTGCCAGCACCGGACTCTACAATGAGCAGTTCTTC
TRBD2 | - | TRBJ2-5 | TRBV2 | CASSESLRGGPETQYF | TGTGCCAGCAGTGAGTCCCTGCGGGGGGGCCCGGAGACCCAGTACTTC
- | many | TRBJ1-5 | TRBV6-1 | CASTPGTVSNQPQHF | TGTGCCAGCACTCCTGGGACGGTGAGCAATCAGCCCCAGCATTTT
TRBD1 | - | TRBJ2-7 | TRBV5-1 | CASSREGTGFDEQYF | TGCGCCAGCAGCCGGGAAGGGACAGGATTCGACGAGCAGTACTTC
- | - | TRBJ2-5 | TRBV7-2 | CASSLGAGPGQETQYF | TGTGCCAGCAGCTTAGGCGCGGGGCCGGGGCAAGAGACCCAGTACTTC
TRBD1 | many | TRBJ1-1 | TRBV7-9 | CASSRGTDTEAFF | TGTGCCAGCAGCCGCGGGACAGACACTGAAGCTTTCTTT
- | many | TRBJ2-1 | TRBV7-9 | CASSWDFSRNEQFF | TGTGCCAGCAGCTGGGACTTTTCTCGCAATGAGCAGTTCTTC
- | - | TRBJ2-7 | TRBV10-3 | CAISEDTAEQYF | TGTGCCATCAGTGAGGACACCGCCGAGCAGTACTTC
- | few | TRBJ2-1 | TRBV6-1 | CASSDKGPRDFF | TGTGCCAGCAGTGATAAGGGACCACGGGATTTCTTC
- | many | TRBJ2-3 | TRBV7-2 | CASSLANGRNPEEDTQYF | TGTGCCAGCAGCTTAGCGAATGGCAGGAATCCAGAGGAGGATACGCAGTATTTT
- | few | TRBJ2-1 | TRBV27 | CASSLPGQKYNEQFF | TGTGCCAGCAGTTTACCGGGACAAAAATACAATGAGCAGTTCTTC
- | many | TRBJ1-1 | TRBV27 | CASSLTGKTEAFF | TGTGCCAGCAGTCTAACAGGGAAGACTGAAGCTTTCTTT
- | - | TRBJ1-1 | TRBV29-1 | CSAAGNTEAFF | TGCAGCGCCGCAGGGAACACTGAAGCTTTCTTT
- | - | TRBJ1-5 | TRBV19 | CASSIGIDSNQPQHF | TGTGCCAGTAGTATAGGGATCGATAGCAATCAGCCCCAGCATTTT
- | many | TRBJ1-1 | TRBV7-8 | CASSTRGNTEAFF | TGTGCCAGCAGCACGCGGGGGAACACTGAAGCTTTCTTT
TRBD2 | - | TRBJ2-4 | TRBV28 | CASSGDSGLAGSSGKNIQYF | TGTGCCAGCAGTGGAGATTCGGGACTAGCGGGCTCCTCTGGCAAAAACATTCAGTACTTC
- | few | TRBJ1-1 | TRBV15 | CATSTPASDEAFF | TGTGCCACCAGCACCCCCGCTTCGGATGAAGCTTTCTTT